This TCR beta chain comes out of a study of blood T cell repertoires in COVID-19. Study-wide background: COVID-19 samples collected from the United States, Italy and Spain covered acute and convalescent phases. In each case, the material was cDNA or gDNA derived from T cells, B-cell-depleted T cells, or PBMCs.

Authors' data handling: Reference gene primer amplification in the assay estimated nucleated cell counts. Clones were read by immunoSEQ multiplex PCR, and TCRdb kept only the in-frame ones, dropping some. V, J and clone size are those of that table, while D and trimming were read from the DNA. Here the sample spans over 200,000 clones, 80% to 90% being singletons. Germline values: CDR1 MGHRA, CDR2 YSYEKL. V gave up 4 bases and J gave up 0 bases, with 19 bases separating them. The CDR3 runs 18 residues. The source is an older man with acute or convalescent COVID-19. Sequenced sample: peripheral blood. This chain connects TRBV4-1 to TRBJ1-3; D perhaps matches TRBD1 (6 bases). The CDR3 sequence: CASSPTGIGGFSGNTIYF. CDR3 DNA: TGCGCCAGCAGCCCCACAGGGATCGGTGGATTCTCTGGAAACACCATATATTTT.